This entry lists 10 T cell receptor beta chains sequenced from one sample in a study of early T cells in non-severe SARS-CoV-2 infection. TCRdb fed the 5' RACE reads into MiXCR, producing one record per CDR3 protein. Altogether 45,000 to 70,000 distinct CDR3 sequences are present, approximately 6.7% being singletons, with the ten largest covering 3% to 4.5%. The sample consisted of whole blood. The source of these receptors is an adult who was a healthcare worker with PCR-confirmed SARS-CoV-2 infection or an uninfected control (not recorded which).

This clonotype was observed many times. This CDR3 reads CASSFTSGGYYNEQFF. The CDR3 DNA is TGTGCCAGCAGCTTTACTAGCGGGGGATACTACAATGAGCAGTTCTTC. This sequence joins TRBV11-2 and TRBJ2-1, with 11 bases that match TRBD2. This CDR3 has 16 amino acids. The V segment lost 3 bases and the J segment 3 bases; nucleotides outside the gene matches: 4. Germline V lookup: CDR1 SGHAT, CDR2 FQNNGV. Full variable domain (remainder filled in from reference TRBV11-2 and TRBJ2-1): EAGVAQSPRYKIIEKRQSVAFWCNPISGHATLYWYQQILGQGPKLLIQFQNNGVVDDSQLPKDRFSAERLKGVDSTLKIQPAKLEDSAVYLCASSFTSGGYYNEQFFGPGTRLTVL.

This clonotype was seen at least ten times. Written as DNA, the CDR3 is TGCAGTGCCCCGACAGGGCCCCGGAATGGAGAGCAGTTCTTC. Its translation: CSAPTGPRNGEQFF. J is TRBJ2-1 and V is TRBV20-1, with 7 nucleotides matching TRBD1. Germline CDR1 and CDR2: DFQATT and SNEGSKA (reference sequence). Trimming took 6 bases from V and 10 from J; bases not matched to a gene: 15. This CDR3 spans 14 amino acids.

Regarding this clonotype: Just one base apart from a much larger clone, this may be a read error. CDR3 sequence: CASSPSGGAHEQYF. For the CDR3, the DNA is TGCGCCAGCTCTCCTAGCGGGGGGGCCCACGAGCAGTACTTC. V is TRBV10-2 and J is TRBJ2-7; 12 nucleotides agree with TRBD2. V shed 8 bases, J shed 5 bases, and the junction held 7 bases outside the gene matches. The CDR3 covers 14 residues. Looked up from germline, CDR1 is WSHSY and CDR2 is SAAADI.

Many counts were recorded for this clonotype. The chain uses TRBV4-1 and TRBJ2-2, with unresolved D. The V gene's germline CDR1 is MGHRA and CDR2 YSYEKL. The CDR3 sequence is 19 residues long. The V and J ends lost 1 base and 5 bases respectively, with 23 bases between them. The CDR3 coding sequence is TGCGCCAGCAGCCAAGGTGGGTTGCGCGGCCTGGCCTCTACCGGGGAGCTGTTTTTT. As protein: CASSQGGLRGLASTGELFF.

This clonotype was counted ten times or more. V is TRBV12-5 and J is TRBJ1-2; D is perhaps TRBD1 (5 bases). Germline CDR1 reads LGHNT; CDR2 reads FRNRAP. The length of the CDR3 is 14 residues. V lost 6 bases and J 3 bases, leaving 14 bases between the germline ends. This chain's CDR3 is CASGPGGTHYGYTF. The CDR3, as DNA: TGTGCTAGTGGCCCGGGAGGGACGCACTATGGCTACACCTTC.

The chain combines TRBV7-3 with TRBJ2-6; D is unresolved. The CDR3 covers 16 residues. Germline CDR1 is SGHTA and CDR2 is FQGTGA. V dropped 0 bases and J dropped 0 bases, with 6 bases sitting between them. Here the CDR3 DNA reads TGTGCCAGCAGCTTAACGGGCGGCTCTGGGGCCAACGTCCTGACTTTC. This codes for CASSLTGGSGANVLTF.

The chain employs TRBV15 and TRBJ2-1; possibly TRBD2 for D (6 bases). The CDR3 is 13 residues long. V was cut by 0 bases and J by 10 bases, with 10 bases left in between. CDR1 is LNHNV, CDR2 YYDKDF, per germline (reference sequence). The CDR3 DNA sequence: TGTGCCACCAGCAGAGACAGGGAGGAGGAGCAGTTCTTC. Protein sequence: CATSRDREEEQFF.

With respect to this clonotype: A much larger clone differs from this one at a single base, so this may be a read error. V gene TRBV5-6 combines with J gene TRBJ2-1; tentative D call: TRBD2 (6 bases). This CDR3 contains 15 residues. CDR1 SGHDT and CDR2 YYEEEE come from the germline V gene. The CDR3: CASSLEGAGTNEQLF. CDR3 nucleotides: TGTGCCAGCAGCTTGGAGGGTGCGGGAACCAATGAGCAACTCTTC.

This clonotype was seen repeatedly, ten times or more. The chain uses TRBV20-1 and TRBJ1-1; the D gene is possibly TRBD1 (6 bases). V gave up 6 bases and J gave up 2 bases, with 16 bases separating them. CDR1 DFQATT and CDR2 SNEGSKA come from the germline V gene (reference sequence). The CDR3 loop spans 14 amino acids. For the CDR3, the DNA is TGCAGTGCCCAGCCAGGGGCACCCAACACTGAAGCTTTCTTT. It specifies CSAQPGAPNTEAFF.

The rearrangement uses TRBV3-1 and TRBJ1-3, with D possibly matching TRBD1 (5 bases). The CDR3 is made up of 15 amino acids. CDR1 LGHDT and CDR2 YNNKEL come from the germline V gene (reference sequence). Between the trimmed V and J ends, which lost 0 bases and 7 bases, there was a span of 13 bases. The CDR3 region has the DNA TGTGCCAGCAGCCAAGATTGGGGACGGTTGAACACCATATATTTT. Encoded protein: CASSQDWGRLNTIYF.